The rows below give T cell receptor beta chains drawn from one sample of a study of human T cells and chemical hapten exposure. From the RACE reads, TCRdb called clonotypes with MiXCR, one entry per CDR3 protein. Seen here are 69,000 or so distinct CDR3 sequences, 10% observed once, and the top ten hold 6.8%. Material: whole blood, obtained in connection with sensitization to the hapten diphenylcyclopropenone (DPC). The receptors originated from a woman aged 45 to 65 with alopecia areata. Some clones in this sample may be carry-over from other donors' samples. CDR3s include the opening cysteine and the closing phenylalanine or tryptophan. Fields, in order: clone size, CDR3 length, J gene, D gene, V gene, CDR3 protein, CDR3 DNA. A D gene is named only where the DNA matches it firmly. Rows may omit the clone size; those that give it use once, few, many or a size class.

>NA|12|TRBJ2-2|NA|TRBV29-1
CSTRENTGELFF
TGCAGCACCAGAGAGAACACCGGGGAGCTGTTTTTT
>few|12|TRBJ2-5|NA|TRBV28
CASRERRQTQYF
TGTGCCAGCAGGGAGAGGCGTCAAACCCAGTACTTC
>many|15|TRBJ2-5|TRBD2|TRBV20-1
CSALLAGGFQETQYF
TGCAGTGCTCTCTTAGCGGGAGGCTTCCAAGAGACCCAGTACTTC
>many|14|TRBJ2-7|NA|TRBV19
CASSMIGSSYEQYF
TGTGCCAGTAGTATGATCGGTAGCTCCTACGAGCAGTACTTC
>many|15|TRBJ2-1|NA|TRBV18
CASSPEGLRNVKQFF
TGTGCCAGCTCACCCGAGGGCTTACGTAACGTAAAGCAGTTCTTC
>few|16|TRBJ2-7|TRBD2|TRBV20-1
CSASPLAGGFAYEQYF
TGCAGTGCCAGCCCCCTAGCGGGAGGGTTCGCATACGAGCAGTACTTC
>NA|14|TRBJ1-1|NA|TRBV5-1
CASSLLQVGGEAFF
TGCGCCAGCAGCTTGCTGCAGGTAGGGGGTGAAGCTTTCTTT
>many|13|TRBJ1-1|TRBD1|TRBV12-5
CASGLEGATEAFF
TGTGCTAGTGGTTTGGAGGGGGCGACTGAAGCTTTCTTT
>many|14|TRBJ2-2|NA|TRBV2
CASSPLKNTGELFF
TGTGCCAGCAGCCCACTAAAGAACACCGGGGAGCTGTTTTTT
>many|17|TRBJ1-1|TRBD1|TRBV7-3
CASSLRGTGRSNTEAFF
TGTGCCAGCAGCTTACGCGGGACAGGGCGTTCGAACACTGAAGCTTTCTTT
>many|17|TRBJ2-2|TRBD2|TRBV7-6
CASSLGGAGVGTGELFF
TGTGCCAGCAGCTTAGGCGGAGCGGGAGTCGGGACCGGGGAGCTGTTTTTT
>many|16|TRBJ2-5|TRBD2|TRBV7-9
CASSLVTSSDQETQYF
TGTGCCAGCAGCTTAGTGACTAGCAGTGATCAAGAGACCCAGTACTTC
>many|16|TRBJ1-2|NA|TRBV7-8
CASSLVDSGWSYGYTF
TGTGCCAGCAGCTTAGTGGACAGCGGTTGGAGCTATGGCTACACCTTC
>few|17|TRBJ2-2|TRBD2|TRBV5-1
CASSSVPSGSNDGELFF
TGCGCCAGCAGCTCCGTCCCTAGCGGGAGTAACGACGGGGAGCTGTTTTTT
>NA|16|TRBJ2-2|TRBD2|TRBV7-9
CASSLVSGGPTGELFF
TGTGCCAGCAGCTTAGTTTCGGGAGGGCCGACCGGGGAGCTGTTTTTT
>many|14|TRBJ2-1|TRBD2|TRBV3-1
CASSQAPTSYEQFF
TGTGCCAGCAGCCAAGCCCCGACTAGCTATGAGCAGTTCTTC
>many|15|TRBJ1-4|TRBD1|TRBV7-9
CASSYTGVANEKLFF
TGTGCCAGCAGCTATACAGGGGTGGCTAATGAAAAACTGTTTTTT
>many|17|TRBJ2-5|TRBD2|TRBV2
CASSEVGIAGGQETQYF
TGTGCCAGCAGTGAAGTCGGGATAGCGGGAGGCCAAGAGACCCAGTACTTC
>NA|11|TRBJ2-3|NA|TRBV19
CASTSQDTQYF
TGTGCCAGTACCAGTCAAGATACGCAGTATTTT
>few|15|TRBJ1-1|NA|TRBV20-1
CSATRGGPWNTEAFF
TGCAGTGCTACCCGTGGGGGGCCCTGGAACACTGAAGCTTTCTTT
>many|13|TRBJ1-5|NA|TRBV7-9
CASSSGGFEPQHF
TGTGCCAGCAGCTCCGGGGGTTTCGAGCCCCAGCATTTT
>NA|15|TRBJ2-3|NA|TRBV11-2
CASSLESRELDTQYF
TGTGCCAGCAGCTTAGAGTCACGAGAATTAGATACGCAGTATTTT
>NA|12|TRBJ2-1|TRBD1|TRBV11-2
CASSPTRQGGFF
TGTGCCAGCAGCCCGACCAGACAGGGTGGTTTCTTC
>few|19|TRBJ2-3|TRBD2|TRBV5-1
CASSLQRRLAGGQGDTQYF
TGCGCCAGCAGCTTACAGAGACGACTAGCGGGAGGGCAGGGAGATACGCAGTATTTT
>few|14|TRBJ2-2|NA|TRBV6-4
CASSAGPITGELFF
TGTGCCAGCAGTGCAGGCCCGATCACCGGGGAGCTGTTTTTT
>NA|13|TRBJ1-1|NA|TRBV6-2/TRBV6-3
CASSSLRDTEAFF
TGTGCCAGCAGTTCCCTCCGGGACACTGAAGCTTTCTTT
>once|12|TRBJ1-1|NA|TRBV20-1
CSAGYSRQEAFF
TGCAGTGCTGGTTACAGTCGACAGGAAGCTTTCTTT
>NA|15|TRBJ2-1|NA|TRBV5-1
CASSPLRQFYNEQFF
TGCGCCAGCAGCCCTCTACGGCAGTTTTACAATGAGCAGTTCTTC
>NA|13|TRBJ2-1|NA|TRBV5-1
CASSLDHYNEQFF
TGCGCCAGCAGCTTGGACCACTACAATGAGCAGTTCTTC
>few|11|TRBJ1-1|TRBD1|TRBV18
CASSAGGEAFF
TGTGCCAGCTCAGCAGGGGGAGAGGCTTTCTTT
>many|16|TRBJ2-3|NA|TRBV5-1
CASSKGRGWGTDTQYF
TGCGCCAGCAGCAAAGGAAGGGGTTGGGGCACAGATACGCAGTATTTT
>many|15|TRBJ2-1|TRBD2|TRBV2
CASLSWLAGSNEQFF
TGTGCCAGCCTATCGTGGCTAGCGGGAAGCAATGAGCAGTTCTTC
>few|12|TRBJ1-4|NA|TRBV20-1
CSASGGTEKLFF
TGCAGTGCTAGTGGAGGGACCGAAAAACTGTTTTTT
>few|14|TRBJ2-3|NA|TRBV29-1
CSVDPQGGADTQYF
TGCAGCGTTGACCCTCAGGGGGGTGCAGATACGCAGTATTTT
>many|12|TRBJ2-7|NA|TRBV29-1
CSAGDPSYEQYF
TGCAGCGCTGGGGACCCGTCCTACGAGCAGTACTTC
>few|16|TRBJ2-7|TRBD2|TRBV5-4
CASSWLLAGGPGEQYF
TGTGCCAGCAGCTGGCTACTAGCGGGAGGGCCGGGGGAGCAGTACTTC
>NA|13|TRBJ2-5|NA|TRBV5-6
CASSFYMQETQYF
TGTGCCAGCAGCTTCTACATGCAAGAGACCCAGTACTTC
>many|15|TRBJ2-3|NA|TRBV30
CAWRKDSASTDTQYF
TGTGCCTGGAGGAAAGACAGCGCTAGCACAGATACGCAGTATTTT
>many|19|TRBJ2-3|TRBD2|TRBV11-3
CASSLDRGGLAGPTDTQYF
TGTGCCAGCAGCTTAGATAGAGGCGGACTAGCGGGACCCACAGATACGCAGTATTTT
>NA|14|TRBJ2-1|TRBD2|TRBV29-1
CSAAPSGSGNEQFF
TGCAGCGCGGCCCCTAGCGGGAGTGGGAATGAGCAGTTCTTC